The 8 T cell receptor beta chains presented below share a single source sample, sequenced in a study of blood T cell repertoires in COVID-19. Assay: immunoSEQ multiplex PCR; the TCRdb copy retains only in-frame clones and omits some. This sample yields nearly 350,000 clones, of which around 86% are seen a single time; about 6.9% belongs to the top ten. The sequenced material came from peripheral blood. These receptors originate from a woman in her forties or fifties with COVID-19, enrolled during active disease.

This clone appeared a single time. This rearrangement joins TRBV11-2 to TRBJ2-5; tentative D call: TRBD1 (5 bases). The CDR3 runs 16 residues. Trimming removed 3 bases from V and 1 base from J, with 15 bases in between. CDR1 is SGHAT and CDR2 is FQNNGV in the germline V gene. CDR3 bases: TGTGCCAGCAGCTTGGTTGGGGCAGCGAGCCAAGAGACCCAGTACTTC. Protein sequence: CASSLVGAASQETQYF.

The V call is TRBV6-5, the J call TRBJ2-3; 9 nucleotides agree with TRBD1. CDR1 is MNHEY and CDR2 is SVGAGI in the germline V gene. The junction had 10 bases not matched to a gene; V was cut back by 8 bases and J by 4 bases. The CDR3 is 15 residues long. The CDR3 spells CASGRQGEISDTQYF. The CDR3 bases are TGTGCCAGCGGGAGACAGGGGGAAATCTCAGATACGCAGTATTTT.

The CDR3 loop is CASSRTSGRGTGELFF. The CDR3 DNA reads as TGTGCCAGCAGCCGAACTAGCGGGAGGGGGACCGGGGAGCTGTTTTTT. The J gene is TRBJ2-2, the V gene TRBV5-8; 13 bases match TRBD2. CDR1 SGHTS and CDR2 YDEGEE come from the germline V gene. The junction had 5 bases not matched to a gene; V was cut back by 4 bases and J by 5 bases. The CDR3 has 16 amino acids.

J is TRBJ2-2 and V is TRBV3-1 (or the pseudogene TRBV3-2); 10 positions agree with TRBD1. The germline V gene encodes CDR1 LGHDT and CDR2 YNNKEL (reference sequence). CDR3 length equals 17 residues. With V trimmed by 4 bases and J by 5 bases, 10 bases remained unmatched. The CDR3 bases are TGTGCCAGCAGCCTTACTTACGGACAGGGGGGTACCGGGGAGCTGTTTTTT. Translation gives CASSLTYGQGGTGELFF.

V and J are TRBV7-9 and TRBJ1-1; maybe TRBD1 (5 bases). This CDR3 is built from 15 residues. CDR1 and CDR2 (germline): SEHNR, FQNEAQ (reference sequence). Trimming removed 4 bases from V and 7 bases from J, with 19 bases in between. This CDR3 is CASSSPSPRVNEAFF. The DNA of the CDR3 is TGTGCCAGCAGCTCCCCCTCCCCCAGGGTCAATGAAGCTTTCTTT.

This chain joins TRBV12-5 and TRBJ1-5; D possibly corresponds to TRBD1 (6 bases). V lost 2 bases and J 5 bases, leaving 10 bases between the germline ends. This CDR3 comprises 14 residues. Looked up from germline, CDR1 is LGHNT and CDR2 is FRNRAP. CDR3 region: CASGLTGGDQPQHF. The DNA for the CDR3 is TGTGCTAGTGGTTTGACGGGGGGCGATCAGCCCCAGCATTTT. The full variable domain, rest sourced from reference TRBV12-5 and TRBJ1-5, is DARVTQTPRHKVTEMGQEVTMRCQPILGHNTVFWYRQTMMQGLELLAYFRNRAPLDDSGMPKDRFSAEMPDATLATLKIQPSEPRDSAVYFCASGLTGGDQPQHFGDGTRLSIL.

The V gene is TRBV4-1, the J gene TRBJ2-2; 9 bases agree with TRBD2. Germline CDR1 reads MGHRA; CDR2 reads YSYEKL. V dropped 5 bases and J dropped 6; count of bases not matched to a gene: 7. The CDR3 totals 15 residues. The CDR3 here is CASSRAGGPSGELFF. Written as DNA, the CDR3 is TGCGCCAGCAGCAGGGCGGGAGGGCCGTCCGGGGAGCTGTTTTTT.

This chain connects TRBV15 to TRBJ2-6; tentative D call: TRBD1 (6 bases). CDR3 length equals 16 residues. Germline CDR1 and CDR2: LNHNV and YYDKDF (reference sequence). V was pared by 0 bases and J by 4 bases, with 10 bases between. In nucleotides, the CDR3 is TGTGCCACCAGCAGAGATCAGGGGACCGGGGCCAACGTCCTGACTTTC. Protein sequence: CATSRDQGTGANVLTF.